The sequence of this TCR beta chain was determined in a study of cytomegalovirus exposure and HLA in healthy donors. Regarding the study as a whole: In a later analysis, TCR beta V- and J-gene trimming showed a link to a missense DCLRE1C variant. Later on, an analysis showed TCR association rates differing by HLA locus, with DRB1 the most and HLA-C the fewest.

Use of 60 Vbeta and 13 Jbeta primers characterized the PCR. Profiling relied on immunoSEQ multiplex PCR, and the TCRdb table lists in-frame clones only, not all of them. With roughly 190,000 clones in the sample, the ten largest clones hold almost 6.5%. With respect to this clone: Its target is unknown.

V was clipped by 1 base and J by 2 bases; unmatched bases: 5. Germline CDR1 reads MDHEN; CDR2 reads SYDVKM. There are 15 residues in the CDR3. The V and J genes are TRBV28 and TRBJ2-7; 7 nucleotides line up with TRBD1. The clonotype comes from a man younger than 45 in good health and CMV-seronegative. Source material: PBMCs. CDR3 sequence reads: CASSLLTGPPYEQYF. For the CDR3, the DNA is TGTGCCAGCAGTTTATTGACAGGGCCCCCCTACGAGCAGTACTTC.